This TCR beta chain comes out of a study of blood T cell repertoires in COVID-19. Study overall: Nucleic acid was either cDNA or gDNA, and it came from T cells, B-cell-depleted T cells, or PBMCs.

Assay used: immunoSEQ multiplex PCR; TCRdb lists only in-frame clones, some missing. This repertoire shows hundreds of thousands of clones, roughly 89% found once; its top ten account for approximately 0.92%. This clone was counted between two and nine times. The germline gives CDR1 SGHNT, CDR2 YYREEE (reference sequence). V lost 2 bases and J 1 base, leaving 12 bases between the germline ends. The CDR3 has 15 amino acids. Material for sequencing was peripheral blood. This clonotype was sampled from a man between 18 and 35 years old with COVID-19, enrolled during active disease. V is TRBV5-4 and J is TRBJ1-1; D unclear. The CDR3 DNA reads TGTGCCAGCAGCTTCCCTATGGGAGGGAACACTGAAGCTTTCTTT. It encodes CASSFPMGGNTEAFF.